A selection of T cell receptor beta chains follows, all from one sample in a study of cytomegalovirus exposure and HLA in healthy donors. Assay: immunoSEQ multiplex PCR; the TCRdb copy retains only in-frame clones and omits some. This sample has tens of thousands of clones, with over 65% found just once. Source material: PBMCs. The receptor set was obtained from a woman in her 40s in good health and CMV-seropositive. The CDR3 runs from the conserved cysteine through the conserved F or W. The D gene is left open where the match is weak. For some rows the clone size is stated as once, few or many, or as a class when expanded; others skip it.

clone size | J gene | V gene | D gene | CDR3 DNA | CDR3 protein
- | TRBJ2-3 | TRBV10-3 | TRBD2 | TGTGCCATCAGCGAACCGACTAGCGCCGAGCGATACACAGATACGCAGTATTTT | CAISEPTSAERYTDTQYF
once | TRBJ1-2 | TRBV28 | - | TGTGCCAGCTGTGAGGGGTCGGACCCAGGGGACTATGGCTACACCTTC | CASCEGSDPGDYGYTF
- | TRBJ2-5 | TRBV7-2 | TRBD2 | TGTGCCAGCAGCTTAGGGGGACTAGCGGGAGTGAGAGAGACCCAGTACTTC | CASSLGGLAGVRETQYF
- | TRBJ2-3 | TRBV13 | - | TGTGCCAGCAGCTTAGGGAGGGCCGGCACAGATACGCAGTATTTT | CASSLGRAGTDTQYF
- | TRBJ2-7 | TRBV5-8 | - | TGTGCCAGCAGGGGGCAGGGTGGCTACGAGCAGTACTTC | CASRGQGGYEQYF
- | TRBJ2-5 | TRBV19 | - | TGTGCCAGTAGTATCGGCGGGATCCAAGAGACCCAGTACTTC | CASSIGGIQETQYF
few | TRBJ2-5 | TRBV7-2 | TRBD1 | TGTGCCAGCAGCTTAGCGGGACAGGGGAACCGAGAGACCCAGTACTTC | CASSLAGQGNRETQYF
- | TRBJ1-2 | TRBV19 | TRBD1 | TGTGCCAGTAGTATTCTCCGGGACAGGGACAACTATGGCTACACCTTC | CASSILRDRDNYGYTF
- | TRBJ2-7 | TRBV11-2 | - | TGTGCCAGCGGCAATATTTTGGCGGGCGCCAGGGGTTACGAGCAGTACTTC | CASGNILAGARGYEQYF
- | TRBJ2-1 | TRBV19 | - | TGTGCCAGTAGTAATCCAGGGTCGCCCTACAATGAGCAGTTCTTC | CASSNPGSPYNEQFF
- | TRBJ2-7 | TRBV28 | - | TGTGCCAGCAGTATATTTAGCGGAGGAGTCTACGAGCAGTACTTC | CASSIFSGGVYEQYF
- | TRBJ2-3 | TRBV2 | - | TGTGCCAGCAGTGAAGCGCGAGGGAACACAGATACGCAGTATTTT | CASSEARGNTDTQYF
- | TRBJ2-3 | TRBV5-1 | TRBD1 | TGCGCCAGCAGCGGAGGGACAGGTAATGCAGATACGCAGTATTTT | CASSGGTGNADTQYF
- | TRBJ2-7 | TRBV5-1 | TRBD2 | TGCGCCAGCAGCTCGGGGACTAGCGGGAGACGGTCCCCCTACGAGCAGTACTTC | CASSSGTSGRRSPYEQYF
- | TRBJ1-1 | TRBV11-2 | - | TGTGCCAGCTCCCGGGGGTATACGACTGAAGCTTTCTTT | CASSRGYTTEAFF
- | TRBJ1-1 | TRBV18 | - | TGTGCCAGCTCACCCGAGACAGCGATGAACACTGAAGCTTTCTTT | CASSPETAMNTEAFF
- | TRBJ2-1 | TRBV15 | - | TGTGCCACCAGCAGAGATCTCCCGGGCAGGGTACTCTTC | CATSRDLPGRVLF
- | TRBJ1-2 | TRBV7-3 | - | TGTGCCAGCAGCTTAGACAGGAACTATGGCTACCCCTTC | CASSLDRNYGYPF
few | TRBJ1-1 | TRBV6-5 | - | TGTGCCAGCAGTTACTCCCAGGCGAACACTGAAGCTTTCTTT | CASSYSQANTEAFF
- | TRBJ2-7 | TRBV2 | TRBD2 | TGTGCCAGCATCGCGACTAGCGGGAGGCGCGAGCAGTACTTC | CASIATSGRREQYF
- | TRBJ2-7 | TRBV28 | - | TGTGCCAGCAGTTTATCCGCTTACTCGAGAGAGCAGTACTTC | CASSLSAYSREQYF